This entry concerns a single T cell receptor (beta chain). For the second PCR, which ran for roughly 6 to 12 cycles, a sample-barcoded 5' primer and a J-beta primer mix were used. TCRdb re-analysed the 5' RACE reads in MiXCR, keeping a single row per CDR3 protein. The data contain more than 1,000,000 distinct CDR3 sequences, approximately 25% of them seen just once; the ten biggest clones take up less than 0.75%. Looked up from germline, CDR1 is MDHEN and CDR2 is SYDVKM. The germline V and J ends were trimmed by 4 bases and 8 bases, with 6 bases remaining between them. This CDR3 is 11 amino acids long. This record belongs to a study of blood T cells in healthy people across ages. Isolating PBMCs gave at least 6 million of these cells per sample. RNA extraction gave at least 5 micrograms of total RNA per sample. This same sample was also taken into another study, of T cells of mothers and their children. That paper states: Each child contributed several million TCR beta CDR3 reads, while each mother contributed over 8.5 million.

The chain combines TRBV28 with TRBJ1-5; no reliable D call. Sequences were obtained from blood. This TCR derives from a girl aged 2-10 years in good health. The CDR3 protein is CASSSSEPQHF. The CDR3 DNA is TGTGCCAGCAGTTCGTCAGAGCCCCAGCATTTT.